The 6 T cell receptor beta chains listed next were all sequenced from one sample in a study of blood T cell repertoires in COVID-19. Here immunoSEQ multiplex PCR was the method, and the copy in TCRdb shows in-frame clones only, minus some. Of about 100,000 clones detected, roughly 85% appear once; the ten largest clones hold 9% to 14%. The sample consisted of peripheral blood. The receptor set was obtained from a woman in her seventies with acute or convalescent COVID-19.

The chain employs TRBV5-4 and TRBJ2-5; possibly TRBD2 for D (7 bases). Trimming stripped 3 bases from V and 1 base from J, with 16 bases between. The CDR3 is 16 amino acids. Germline loops: CDR1 SGHNT, CDR2 YYREEE (reference sequence). CDR3 protein: CASSWPQGGGQETQYF. Here the CDR3 DNA reads TGTGCCAGCAGCTGGCCCCAGGGAGGGGGCCAAGAGACCCAGTACTTC.

This sequence joins TRBV18 and TRBJ1-5; 10 bases map to TRBD1. The CDR3 has 16 residues. Looked up from germline, CDR1 is KGHSH and CDR2 is LQKENI. V lost 6 bases and J lost 5; bases outside the gene matches: 10. CDR3 sequence (DNA): TGTGCCAGCTCCCTTGCGGGACAGGGGCTCCATCAGCCCCAGCATTTT. This translates into CASSLAGQGLHQPQHF. The complete variable domain, with remaining parts taken from reference TRBV18 and TRBJ1-5, reads NAGVMQNPRHLVRRRGQEARLRCSPMKGHSHVYWYRQLPEEGLKFMVYLQKENIIDESGMPKERFSAEFPKEGPSILRIQQVVRGDSAAYFCASSLAGQGLHQPQHFGDGTRLSIL.

This clone was seen a single time. The chain uses TRBV12-3 or TRBV12-4 and TRBJ1-3, with 7 nucleotides matching TRBD1. V trimming: 7 bases; J trimming: 4 bases; junction bases outside the gene matches: 4. CDR3 length equals 13 residues. CDR3 sequence (DNA): TGTGCCAGCAAAACAGGGGCCGGAAACACCATATATTTT. Its protein product is CASKTGAGNTIYF.

The chain links TRBV10-1 to TRBJ2-3; the D gene is possibly TRBD2 (5 bases). V dropped 0 bases and J dropped 4 bases, with 5 bases sitting between them. The CDR3 loop spans 13 amino acids. Germline assignment: CDR1 WNHNN and CDR2 SYGVQD (reference sequence). In DNA form, the CDR3 reads TGCGCCAGCAGTGAGTCCGGGGCAGATACGCAGTATTTT. The encoded protein is CASSESGADTQYF.

At least ten counts were recorded for this clone. The gene calls are TRBV6-5 and TRBJ1-6; D not resolved. The V end lost 9 bases, the J end lost 7 bases, and 16 bases lay between the germline ends. CDR1 and CDR2 (germline): MNHEY, SVGAGI. This CDR3 region has 14 residues. CDR3 residues: CASRQGIGNSPLHF. DNA of the CDR3: TGTGCCAGTCGACAAGGCATAGGAAATTCACCCCTCCACTTT.

The genes are TRBV18 and TRBJ1-5; 9 nucleotides line up with TRBD1. J was trimmed by 5 bases and V by 3 bases; bases with no gene match: 8. The CDR3 is made up of 16 amino acids. CDR1 is KGHSH, CDR2 LQKENI, per germline. CDR3 amino acids: CASSPGTGLADQPQHF. The CDR3 region has the DNA TGTGCCAGCTCACCGGGGACAGGGTTGGCCGATCAGCCCCAGCATTTT.